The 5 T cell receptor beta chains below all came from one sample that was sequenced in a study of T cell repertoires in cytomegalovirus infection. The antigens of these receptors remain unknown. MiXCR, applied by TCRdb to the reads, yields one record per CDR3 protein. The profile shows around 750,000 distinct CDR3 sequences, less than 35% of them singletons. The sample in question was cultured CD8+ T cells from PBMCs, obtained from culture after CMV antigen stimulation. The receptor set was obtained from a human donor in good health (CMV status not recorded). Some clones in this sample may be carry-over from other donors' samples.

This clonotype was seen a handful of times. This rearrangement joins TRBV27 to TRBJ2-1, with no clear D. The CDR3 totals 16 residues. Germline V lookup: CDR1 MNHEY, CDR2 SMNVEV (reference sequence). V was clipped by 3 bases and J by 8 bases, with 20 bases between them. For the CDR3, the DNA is TGTGCCAGCAGTTTCACCCCAGGCGGCCTTGGGGATGAGCAGTTCTTC. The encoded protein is CASSFTPGGLGDEQFF.

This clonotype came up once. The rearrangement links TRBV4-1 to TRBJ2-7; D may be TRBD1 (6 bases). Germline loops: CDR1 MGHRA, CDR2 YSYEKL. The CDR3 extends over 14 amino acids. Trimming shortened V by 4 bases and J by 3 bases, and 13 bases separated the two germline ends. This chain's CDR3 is CASSPQTGSYEQYF. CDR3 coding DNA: TGCGCCAGCAGCCCCCAAACAGGGAGCTACGAGCAGTACTTC.

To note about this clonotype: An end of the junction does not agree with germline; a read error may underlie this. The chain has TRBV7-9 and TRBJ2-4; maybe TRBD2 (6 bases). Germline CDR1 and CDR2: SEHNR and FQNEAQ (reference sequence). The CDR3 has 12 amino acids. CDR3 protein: CASSSPGEVVNF. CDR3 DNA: TGTGCCAGCAGCTCTCCCGGGGAGGTCGTCAACTTC.

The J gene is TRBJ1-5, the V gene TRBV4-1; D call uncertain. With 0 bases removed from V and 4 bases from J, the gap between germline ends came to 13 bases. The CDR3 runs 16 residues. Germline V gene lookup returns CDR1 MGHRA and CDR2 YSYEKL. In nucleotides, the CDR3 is TGCGCCAGCAGCCAAGAACCCGGGGTTGGAAATCAGCCCCAGCATTTT. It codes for CASSQEPGVGNQPQHF.

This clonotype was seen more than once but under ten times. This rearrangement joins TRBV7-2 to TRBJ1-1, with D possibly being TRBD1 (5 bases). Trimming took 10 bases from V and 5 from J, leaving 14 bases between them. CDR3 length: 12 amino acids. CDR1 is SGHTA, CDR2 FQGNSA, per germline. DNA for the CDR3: TGTGCCAATAGGGGACGGGGGACTGAAGCTTTCTTT. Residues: CANRGRGTEAFF.